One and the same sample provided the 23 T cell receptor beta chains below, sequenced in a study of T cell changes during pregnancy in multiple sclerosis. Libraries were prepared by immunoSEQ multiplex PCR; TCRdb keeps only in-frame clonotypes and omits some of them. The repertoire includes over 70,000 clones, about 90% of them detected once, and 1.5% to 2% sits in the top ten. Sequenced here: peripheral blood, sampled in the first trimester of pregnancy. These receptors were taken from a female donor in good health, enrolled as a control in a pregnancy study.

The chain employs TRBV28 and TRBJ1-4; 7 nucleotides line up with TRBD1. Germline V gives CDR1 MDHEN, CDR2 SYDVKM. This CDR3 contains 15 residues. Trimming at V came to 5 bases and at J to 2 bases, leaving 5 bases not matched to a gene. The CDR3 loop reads CASSRQGGTNEKLFF. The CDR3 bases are TGTGCCAGCAGTAGGCAGGGGGGCACTAATGAAAAACTGTTTTTT.

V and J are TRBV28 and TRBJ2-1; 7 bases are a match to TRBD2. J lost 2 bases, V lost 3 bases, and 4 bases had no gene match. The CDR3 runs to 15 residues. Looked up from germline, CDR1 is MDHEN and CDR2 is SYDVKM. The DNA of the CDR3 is TGTGCCAGCAGTTTCCGCGGGAGCCCCTACAATGAGCAGTTCTTC. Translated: CASSFRGSPYNEQFF.

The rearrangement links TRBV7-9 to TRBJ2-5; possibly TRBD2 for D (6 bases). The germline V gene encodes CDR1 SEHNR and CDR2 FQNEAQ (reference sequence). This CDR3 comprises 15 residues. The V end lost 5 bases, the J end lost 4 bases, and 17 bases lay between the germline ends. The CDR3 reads CASSVILGGAETQYF. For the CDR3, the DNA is TGTGCCAGCAGCGTGATACTGGGGGGTGCAGAGACCCAGTACTTC. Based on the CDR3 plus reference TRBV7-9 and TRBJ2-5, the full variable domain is DTGVSQNPRHKITKRGQNVTFRCDPISEHNRLYWYRQTLGQGPEFLTYFQNEAQLEKSRLLSDRFSAERPKGSFSTLEIQRTEQGDSAMYLCASSVILGGAETQYFGPGTRLLVL.

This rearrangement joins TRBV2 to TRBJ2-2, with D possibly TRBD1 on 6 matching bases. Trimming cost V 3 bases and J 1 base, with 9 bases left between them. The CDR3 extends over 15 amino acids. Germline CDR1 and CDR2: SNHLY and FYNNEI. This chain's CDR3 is CASSEGARNTGELFF. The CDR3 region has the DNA TGTGCCAGCAGTGAGGGGGCGAGGAACACCGGGGAGCTGTTTTTT.

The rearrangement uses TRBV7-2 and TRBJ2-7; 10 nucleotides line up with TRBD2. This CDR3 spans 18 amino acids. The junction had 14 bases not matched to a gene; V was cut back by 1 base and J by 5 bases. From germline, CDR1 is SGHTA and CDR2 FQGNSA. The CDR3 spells CASSLGSSGRERPDEQYF. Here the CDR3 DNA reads TGTGCCAGCAGCTTAGGTTCTAGCGGGAGAGAACGGCCGGACGAGCAGTACTTC.

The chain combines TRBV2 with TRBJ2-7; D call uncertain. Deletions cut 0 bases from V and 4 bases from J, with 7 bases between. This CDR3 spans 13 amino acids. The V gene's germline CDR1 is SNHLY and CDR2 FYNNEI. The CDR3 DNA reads TGTGCCAGCAGTGAAGCGCTAGGATACGAGCAGTACTTC. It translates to CASSEALGYEQYF.

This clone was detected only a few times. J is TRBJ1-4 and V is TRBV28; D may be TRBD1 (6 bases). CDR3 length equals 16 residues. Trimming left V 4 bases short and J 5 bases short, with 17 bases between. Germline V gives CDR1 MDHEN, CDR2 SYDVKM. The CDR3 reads CASSSPRQESNEKLFF. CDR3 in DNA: TGTGCCAGCAGTTCCCCCCGACAGGAGTCAAATGAAAAACTGTTTTTT.

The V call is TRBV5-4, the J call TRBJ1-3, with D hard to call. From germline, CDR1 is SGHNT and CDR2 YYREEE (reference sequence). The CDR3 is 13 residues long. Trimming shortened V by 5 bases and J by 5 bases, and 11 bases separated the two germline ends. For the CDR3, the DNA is TGTGCCAGCAGTGACTCTACCCGAAACACCATATATTTT. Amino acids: CASSDSTRNTIYF. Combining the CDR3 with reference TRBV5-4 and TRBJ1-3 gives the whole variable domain ETGVTQSPTHLIKTRGQQVTLRCSSQSGHNTVSWYQQALGQGPQFIFQYYREEENGRGNFPPRFSGLQFPNYSSELNVNALELDDSALYLCASSDSTRNTIYFGEGSWLTVV.

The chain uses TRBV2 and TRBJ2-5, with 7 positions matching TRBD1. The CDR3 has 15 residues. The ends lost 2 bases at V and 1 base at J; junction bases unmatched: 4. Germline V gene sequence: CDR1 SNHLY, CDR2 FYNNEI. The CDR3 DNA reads TGTGCCAGCAGTGAAAACGGACAGGCCCAAGAGACCCAGTACTTC. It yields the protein CASSENGQAQETQYF.

CDR3 DNA: TGCGCCAGCAGCTTGGAGTCAGTCTCCTACGAGCAGTACTTC. Translated: CASSLESVSYEQYF. The rearrangement joins TRBV5-1 to TRBJ2-7; D remains ambiguous. The CDR3 sequence is 14 residues long. V lost 0 bases and J lost 0, with 7 bases in between. Looked up from germline, CDR1 is SGHRS and CDR2 is YFSETQ.

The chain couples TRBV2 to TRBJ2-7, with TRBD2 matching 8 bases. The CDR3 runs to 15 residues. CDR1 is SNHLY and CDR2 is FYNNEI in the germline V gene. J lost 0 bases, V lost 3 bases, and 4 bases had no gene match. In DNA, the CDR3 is TGTGCCAGCAGTGATTTGCGGGAGGACTCCTACGAGCAGTACTTC. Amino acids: CASSDLREDSYEQYF. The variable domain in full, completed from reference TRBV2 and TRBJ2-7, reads EPEVTQTPSHQVTQMGQEVILRCVPISNHLYFYWYRQILGQKVEFLVSFYNNEISEKSEIFDDQFSVERPDGSNFTLKIRSTKLEDSAMYFCASSDLREDSYEQYFGPGTRLTVT.

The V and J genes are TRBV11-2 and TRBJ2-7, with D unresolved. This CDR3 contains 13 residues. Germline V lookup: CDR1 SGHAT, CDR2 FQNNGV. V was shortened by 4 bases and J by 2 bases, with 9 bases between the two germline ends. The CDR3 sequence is CASSSSTTYEQYF. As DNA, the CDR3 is TGTGCCAGCAGCTCGTCCACAACCTACGAGCAGTACTTC.

CDR3 in amino acids: CASSPGQGYSGANVLTF. The DNA for the CDR3 is TGTGCCAGTAGCCCGGGACAGGGGTATTCTGGGGCCAACGTCCTGACTTTC. V usage is TRBV19 and J usage is TRBJ2-6; 10 nucleotides match TRBD1. V lost 6 bases and J lost 1; bases outside the gene matches: 6. The CDR3 has 17 residues. CDR1 and CDR2 (germline): LNHDA, SQIVND (reference sequence).

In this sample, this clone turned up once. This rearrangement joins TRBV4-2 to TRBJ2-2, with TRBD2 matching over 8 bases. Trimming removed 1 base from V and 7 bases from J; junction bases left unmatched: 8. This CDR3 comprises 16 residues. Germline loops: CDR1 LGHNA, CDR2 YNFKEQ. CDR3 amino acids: CASSQGFAGGNGELFF. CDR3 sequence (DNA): TGTGCCAGCAGCCAAGGCTTCGCGGGAGGTAACGGGGAGCTGTTTTTT.

CDR3 residues: CASSTGQGDEKLFF. Written as DNA, the CDR3 is TGTGCCAGCAGCACGGGACAGGGGGATGAAAAACTGTTTTTT. J is TRBJ1-4 and V is TRBV7-2; 11 bases agree with TRBD1. The CDR3 is 14 residues long. With 5 bases clipped from V and 6 bases from J, the junction kept 2 bases outside the gene matches. Germline assignment: CDR1 SGHTA and CDR2 FQGNSA.

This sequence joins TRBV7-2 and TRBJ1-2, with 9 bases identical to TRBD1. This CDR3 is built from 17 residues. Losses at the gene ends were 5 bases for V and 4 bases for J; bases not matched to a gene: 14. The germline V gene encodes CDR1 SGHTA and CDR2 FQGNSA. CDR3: CASSHDLETGGSYGYTF. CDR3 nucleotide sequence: TGTGCCAGCAGCCACGACCTGGAGACAGGGGGTAGCTATGGCTACACCTTC.

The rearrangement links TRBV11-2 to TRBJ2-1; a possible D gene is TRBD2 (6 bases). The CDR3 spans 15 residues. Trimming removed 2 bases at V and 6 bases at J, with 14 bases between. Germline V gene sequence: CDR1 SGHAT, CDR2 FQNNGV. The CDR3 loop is CASSLSPRDSNEQFF. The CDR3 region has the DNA TGTGCCAGCAGCTTAAGCCCTAGGGACTCCAATGAGCAGTTCTTC.

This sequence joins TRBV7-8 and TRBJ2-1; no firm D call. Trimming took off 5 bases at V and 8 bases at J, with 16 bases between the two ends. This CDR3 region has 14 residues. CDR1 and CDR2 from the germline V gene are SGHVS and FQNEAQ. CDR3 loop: CASSPTDDRDEQFF. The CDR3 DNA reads TGTGCCAGCAGCCCGACGGATGACCGGGATGAGCAGTTCTTC.

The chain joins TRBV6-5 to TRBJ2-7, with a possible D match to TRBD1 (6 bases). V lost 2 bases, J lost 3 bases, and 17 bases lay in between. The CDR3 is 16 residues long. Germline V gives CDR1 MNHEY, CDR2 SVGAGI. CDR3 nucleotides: TGTGCCAGCAGTTACCCTGGGGTAGGGGGATTCTACGAGCAGTACTTC. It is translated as CASSYPGVGGFYEQYF.

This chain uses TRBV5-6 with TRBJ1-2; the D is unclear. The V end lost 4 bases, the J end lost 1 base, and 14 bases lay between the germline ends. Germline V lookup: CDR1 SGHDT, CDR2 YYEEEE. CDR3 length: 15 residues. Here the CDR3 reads CASSPFGSLNYGYTF. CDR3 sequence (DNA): TGTGCCAGCAGCCCTTTTGGGAGCCTTAACTATGGCTACACCTTC. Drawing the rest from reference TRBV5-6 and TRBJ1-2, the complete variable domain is DAGVTQSPTHLIKTRGQQVTLRCSPKSGHDTVSWYQQALGQGPQFIFQYYEEEERQRGNFPDRFSGHQFPNYSSELNVNALLLGDSALYLCASSPFGSLNYGYTFGSGTRLTVV.

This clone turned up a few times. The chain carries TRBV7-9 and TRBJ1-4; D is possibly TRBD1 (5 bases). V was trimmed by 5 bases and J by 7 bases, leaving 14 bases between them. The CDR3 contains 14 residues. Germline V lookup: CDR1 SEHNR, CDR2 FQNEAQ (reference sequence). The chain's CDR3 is CASSPRAGTEKLFF. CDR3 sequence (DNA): TGTGCCAGCAGCCCCAGGGCAGGAACTGAAAAACTGTTTTTT.

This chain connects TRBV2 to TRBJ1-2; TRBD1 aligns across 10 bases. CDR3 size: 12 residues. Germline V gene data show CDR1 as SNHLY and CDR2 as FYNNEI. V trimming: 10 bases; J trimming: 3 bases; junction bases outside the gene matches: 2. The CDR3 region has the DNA TGTGCCACCGGACAGGGGGACTATGGCTACACCTTC. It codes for CATGQGDYGYTF.

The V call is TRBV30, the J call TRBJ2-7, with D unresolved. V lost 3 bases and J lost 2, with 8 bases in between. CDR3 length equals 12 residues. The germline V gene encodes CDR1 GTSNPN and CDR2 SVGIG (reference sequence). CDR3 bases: TGTGCCTGGAGCCCAGGTCCCTACGAGCAGTACTTC. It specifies CAWSPGPYEQYF.